The rows below give T cell receptor beta chains drawn from one sample of a study of blood T cell repertoires in COVID-19. The protocol was immunoSEQ multiplex PCR, while the TCRdb copy is restricted to in-frame clones and leaves out a portion. The sample shows about 200,000 clones, over 70% of them seen only once. Sample: peripheral blood. The origin of the receptors is a woman between 70 and 85 years old with acute or convalescent COVID-19. Both conserved end residues are part of each CDR3. The order of the fields is J gene, D gene, clone size, V gene, CDR3 DNA, CDR3 protein. A D gene is named only where the DNA matches it firmly. Expanded clones are given a class, and other clones once, few, many or no size at all.

TRBJ2-2 | - | - | TRBV7-9 | TGTGCCAGCAGCTTAGTTGGCGGGTTTAAGAACACCGGGGAGCTGTTTTTT | CASSLVGGFKNTGELFF
TRBJ2-2 | TRBD1 | - | TRBV10-3 | TGTGCCATCATGTATGGGCAGGGGGTGACCGGGGAGCTGTTTTTT | CAIMYGQGVTGELFF
TRBJ2-1 | - | once | TRBV4-1 | TGCGCCAGCAGCCAAGAAGCCCCGACGGGGTACAATGAGCAGTTCTTC | CASSQEAPTGYNEQFF
TRBJ1-2 | TRBD1 | - | TRBV3-1/TRBV3-2 | TGTGCCAGCAGCCAAGATTCCGGGACAGGCCCCCTCGGTGATGGCTACACCTTC | CASSQDSGTGPLGDGYTF
TRBJ2-7 | - | - | TRBV28 | TGTGCCAGCACCTCCTTATCGGCGGGCCTCTACGAGCAGTACTTC | CASTSLSAGLYEQYF
TRBJ1-3 | - | - | TRBV28 | TGTGCCAGCAGTTTAGTCACGGGGGGTCCTGGAAACACCATATATTTT | CASSLVTGGPGNTIYF
TRBJ2-7 | - | - | TRBV30 | TGTGCCTGGAGTAGGGGCCGGGTTGGCTCCTACGAGCAGTACTTC | CAWSRGRVGSYEQYF
TRBJ1-1 | - | - | TRBV4-2 | TGTGCCAGCAGCCAGGGGCAGGCCACTTCCGAAGCTTTCTTT | CASSQGQATSEAFF
TRBJ1-3 | - | - | TRBV11-2 | TGTGCCAGCAGCCAGGGACTCTCTGGAAACACCATATATTTT | CASSQGLSGNTIYF
TRBJ1-4 | TRBD1 | - | TRBV5-6 | TGTGCCAGCAGCCGACAGGGCTCGGATGAAAAACTGTTTTTT | CASSRQGSDEKLFF
TRBJ2-1 | TRBD2 | few | TRBV19 | TGTGCCAGCCAGAGACTAGCGGGCAAAAGGGATGAGCAGTTCTTC | CASQRLAGKRDEQFF
TRBJ2-7 | TRBD1 | - | TRBV19 | TGTGCCAGTAGGAAAACGGGACAGGGCACCTACGAGCAGTACTTC | CASRKTGQGTYEQYF
TRBJ1-1 | - | - | TRBV19 | TGTGCCAGTTCTCCTTCCGGGGGGCCAAACACTGAAGCTTTCTTT | CASSPSGGPNTEAFF
TRBJ1-1 | - | - | TRBV18 | TGTGCCAGCTCACCATTATCCGGGTCGGACACTGAAGCTTTCTTT | CASSPLSGSDTEAFF
TRBJ1-6 | - | few | TRBV27 | TGTGCCAGCAGTTTCCAGAATAATTCACCCCTCCACTTT | CASSFQNNSPLHF
TRBJ2-3 | - | - | TRBV19 | TGTGCCAGTAGTCCATCGGAGAGGCAAGATACGCAGTATTTT | CASSPSERQDTQYF
TRBJ1-1 | TRBD1 | - | TRBV5-1 | TGCGCCAGCAGCTGGGGACAGAGTACTGAAGCTTTCTTT | CASSWGQSTEAFF
TRBJ2-3 | - | - | TRBV12-3/TRBV12-4 | TGTGCCAGCAGTTTGGCTAGCGCAGATACGCAGTATTTT | CASSLASADTQYF
TRBJ2-7 | - | - | TRBV7-3 | TGTGCCAGCAGCTTAACACCCGGGACTTTAAGCGAGCAGTACTTC | CASSLTPGTLSEQYF
TRBJ2-3 | TRBD2 | - | TRBV5-1 | TGCGCCAGCAGCCCCGATCCCCTAGCGGGAAGGACAGATACGCAGTATTTT | CASSPDPLAGRTDTQYF
TRBJ1-2 | - | - | TRBV3-1/TRBV3-2 | TGTGCCAGCAGCCAAGATGCAGGGTTGACCTTC | CASSQDAGLTF
TRBJ1-5 | - | - | TRBV24-1 | TGTGCCACCAGTGATCCGACAGTTAGCAATCAGCCCCAGCATTTT | CATSDPTVSNQPQHF
TRBJ2-1 | - | - | TRBV7-6 | TGTGCCAGCAGCACCCGACAGTTTTCTAATGAGCAGTTCTTC | CASSTRQFSNEQFF
TRBJ2-7 | - | - | TRBV5-6 | TGTGCCAGCAGCTCGTGGGGCTTCGAGCAGTACTTC | CASSSWGFEQYF
TRBJ2-6 | - | - | TRBV5-6 | TGTGCCAGCAGCCCAACAGGCTCTGGGGCCAACGTCCTGACTTTC | CASSPTGSGANVLTF
TRBJ2-3 | TRBD2 | - | TRBV6-6 | TGTGCCAGCAGTCCGAGCGGGAGAGGAACAGATACGCAGTATTTT | CASSPSGRGTDTQYF
TRBJ1-5 | - | - | TRBV28 | TGTGCCAGCAGGCCCGCAGGGGCAGGGTGGGATCAGCCCCAGCATTTT | CASRPAGAGWDQPQHF
TRBJ1-1 | - | - | TRBV6-1 | TGTGCCAGCAGTGATAACATGAACACTGAAGCTTTCTTT | CASSDNMNTEAFF
TRBJ1-2 | - | - | TRBV19 | TGTGCCAGTAGTATCGGGCAGGGGAATGGCTACACCTTC | CASSIGQGNGYTF
TRBJ2-1 | TRBD1 | - | TRBV6-5 | TGTGCCAGCAGGGGGACAGCGACAAATGAGCAGTTCTTC | CASRGTATNEQFF
TRBJ2-4 | TRBD2 | - | TRBV5-6 | TGTGCCAGCAGCTTGAGGGCTAGCGGGAGGGTCGGTAACATTCAGTACTTC | CASSLRASGRVGNIQYF
TRBJ1-2 | TRBD1 | - | TRBV5-1 | TGCGCCAGCAGCTTGGTCGACAGGGACGATGGCTACACCTTC | CASSLVDRDDGYTF
TRBJ2-1 | TRBD2 | few | TRBV28 | TGTGCCAGCGGACCTGGCGGGAGTGGTTACAATGAGCAGTTCTTC | CASGPGGSGYNEQFF
TRBJ2-3 | - | - | TRBV7-9 | TGTGCCAGCAGCTTACGCCAGATTAGCACAGATACGCAGTATTTT | CASSLRQISTDTQYF
TRBJ2-7 | TRBD2 | - | TRBV27 | TGTGCCAGCAGTCCCCTGGGACTAGCGATCGAGCAGTACTTC | CASSPLGLAIEQYF
TRBJ1-1 | TRBD1 | - | TRBV7-7 | TGTGCCAGCAGTTTCGACAGGGACACTGAAGCTTTCTTT | CASSFDRDTEAFF
TRBJ2-7 | TRBD1 | - | TRBV30 | TGTGCCTGGAGTAGAGGCACAGGGGGCGGCTACGAGCAGTACTTC | CAWSRGTGGGYEQYF
TRBJ1-4 | TRBD1 | - | TRBV7-2 | TGTGCCAGCAGCTCGTTTCCGGGACAGACTAAACTGTTTTTT | CASSSFPGQTKLFF
TRBJ1-5 | - | - | TRBV5-1 | TGCGCCAGCAGCTTCCAGTCCGATCAGCCCCAGCATTTT | CASSFQSDQPQHF
TRBJ2-2 | - | - | TRBV11-3 | TGTGCCAGCAGCTTAGATTTCGCGGATAACACCGGGGAGCTGTTTTTT | CASSLDFADNTGELFF
TRBJ2-2 | - | - | TRBV28 | TGTGCCAGCAGCCCCGCAGGGGCTAGCACCGGGGAGCTGTTTTTT | CASSPAGASTGELFF
TRBJ2-1 | - | - | TRBV2 | TGTGCCAGCAGTGAACCCCTCGCGGGCCTCTACAATGAGCAGTTCTTC | CASSEPLAGLYNEQFF
TRBJ1-5 | - | - | TRBV19 | TGTGCCAGTAGTGCGAGCGGACAGCTCAATCAGCCCCAGCATTTT | CASSASGQLNQPQHF
TRBJ2-7 | TRBD2 | - | TRBV5-4 | TGTGCCAGCAGCTTGTTTCGGACTAGCGGGGGATCCTACGAGCAGTACTTC | CASSLFRTSGGSYEQYF
TRBJ2-5 | TRBD1 | - | TRBV13 | TGTGCCAGCAGCGCCGGACAGGTTAGGGAGACCCAGTACTTC | CASSAGQVRETQYF
TRBJ2-7 | TRBD1 | - | TRBV5-1 | TGCGCCAGCAGCCCTCGGGACAGCGTTTCCGTCCTAGGGGCCTACGAGCAGTACTTC | CASSPRDSVSVLGAYEQYF
TRBJ1-1 | - | - | TRBV28 | TGTGCCAGCACTCCAAGGAGGTTCACTGAAGCTTTCTTT | CASTPRRFTEAFF
TRBJ1-4 | TRBD1 | few | TRBV6-1 | TGTGCCAGCAGTGAGAGGGGGCGCGATGAAAAACTGTTTTTT | CASSERGRDEKLFF
TRBJ1-1 | TRBD1 | - | TRBV20-1 | TGCAGTGCTAGTGCCGGGACAGGAGGCCTAGGCGGAGCTTTCTTT | CSASAGTGGLGGAFF
TRBJ2-3 | - | - | TRBV7-2 | TGTGCCAGCAGCTTAGGCAGGGCAGATACGCAGTATTTT | CASSLGRADTQYF
TRBJ2-5 | - | once | TRBV6-6 | TGTGCCAGCAGTTTCGTACAGGGCGCGACCCAGTACTTC | CASSFVQGATQYF
TRBJ1-5 | TRBD1 | - | TRBV2 | TGTGCCAGCAGGAGACAGGGGATTCAGCCCCAGCATTTT | CASRRQGIQPQHF